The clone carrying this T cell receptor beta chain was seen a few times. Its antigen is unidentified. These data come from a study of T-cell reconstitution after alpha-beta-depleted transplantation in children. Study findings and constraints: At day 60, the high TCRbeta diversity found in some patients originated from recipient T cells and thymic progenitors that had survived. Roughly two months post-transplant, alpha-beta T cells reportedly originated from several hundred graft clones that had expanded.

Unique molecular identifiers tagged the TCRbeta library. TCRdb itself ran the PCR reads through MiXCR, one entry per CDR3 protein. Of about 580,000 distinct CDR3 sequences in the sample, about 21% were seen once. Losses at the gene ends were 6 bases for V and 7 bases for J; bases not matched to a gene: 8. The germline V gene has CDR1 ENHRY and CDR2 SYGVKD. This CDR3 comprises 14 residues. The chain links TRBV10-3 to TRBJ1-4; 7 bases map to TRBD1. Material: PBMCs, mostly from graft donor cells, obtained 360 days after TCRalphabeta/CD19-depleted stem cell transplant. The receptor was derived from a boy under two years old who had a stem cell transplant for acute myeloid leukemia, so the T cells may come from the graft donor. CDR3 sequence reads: CAISATGKGEKLFF. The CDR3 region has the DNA TGTGCCATCAGCGCGACAGGGAAGGGTGAAAAACTGTTTTTT.